Listed below are T cell receptor beta chains from one sample, sequenced in a study of T cells after yellow fever vaccination. MiXCR, run by TCRdb on the 5' RACE reads, gives a single entry per CDR3 protein. The sample has under 600,000 distinct CDR3 sequences, approximately 15% seen once. This specimen consisted of PBMCs, obtained on the day of the yellow fever booster vaccination. The receptors stem from a man aged 30 to 45 who received the YFV17D yellow fever vaccine. The CDR3 runs from the conserved cysteine through the conserved F or W. Fields, in order: clone size, D gene, V gene, J gene, CDR3 DNA, CDR3 protein. A D gene is named only where the DNA matches it firmly. Only some rows state a clone size, as once, few, many or a class for expanded clones.

-	-	TRBV21-1	TRBJ2-7	TGTGCCAGCAGCACCCTTAAGCGGGAGGTGCTTTCCGAGCAGTACTTC	CASSTLKREVLSEQYF
-	-	TRBV20-1	TRBJ2-1	TGCAGTGCTAGAGACTACGCCAATGAGCAGTTCTTC	CSARDYANEQFF
few	TRBD1	TRBV7-2	TRBJ1-4	TGTGCCAGCAGCTCCCGGGACAGGGGCCAAAAACTGTTTTTT	CASSSRDRGQKLFF
few	TRBD1	TRBV14	TRBJ2-3	TGTGCCAGCAGCCGCCTGCCGGGACAGGGGAGTCAGGATACGCAGTATTTT	CASSRLPGQGSQDTQYF
few	TRBD2	TRBV20-1	TRBJ2-1	TGCAGTGCTAGCGGGAGGGGAAATGAGCAGTTCTTC	CSASGRGNEQFF
many	-	TRBV5-1	TRBJ2-7	TGCGCCAGCAGCTTGGAAGGGTTGTCCTACGAGCAGTACTTC	CASSLEGLSYEQYF
-	TRBD2	TRBV2	TRBJ2-3	TGTGCCACCCCCTTGACTAGCGGGAGACTGGATACGCAGTATTTT	CATPLTSGRLDTQYF
few	-	TRBV5-1	TRBJ1-4	TGCGCCAGCAGCTCAGGGACAACTAATGAAAAACTGTTTTTT	CASSSGTTNEKLFF
-	TRBD2	TRBV7-2	TRBJ2-2	TGTGCCAGCAGCTTAGGGACTAGCGGGGGGGGCACCGGGGAGCTGTTTTTT	CASSLGTSGGGTGELFF
-	-	TRBV6-5	TRBJ2-3	TGTGCCAGCAGTTACGTGGGCGAGGCGCAGTATTTT	CASSYVGEAQYF
-	TRBD1	TRBV10-3	TRBJ2-3	TGTGCCATCAGTGAAGGGACAGGGGTCGAGAAGGACACGCAGTATTTT	CAISEGTGVEKDTQYF
-	-	TRBV20-1	TRBJ2-1	TGCAGTGCAGTGGACACCCAAACCTACAATGAGCAGTTCTTC	CSAVDTQTYNEQFF
many	TRBD1	TRBV5-1	TRBJ2-2	TGCGCCAGCACTAAGGGAGGACAGGGCCACGGGGAGCTGTTTTTT	CASTKGGQGHGELFF
few	-	TRBV18	TRBJ1-1	TGTGCCAGCTCACCAAAGGGAGGCACTGAAGCTTTCTTT	CASSPKGGTEAFF
-	TRBD2	TRBV7-2	TRBJ2-1	TGTGCCAGCAGCTCTCCGGGACTATTGGTCGATGAGCAGTTCTTC	CASSSPGLLVDEQFF
-	-	TRBV28	TRBJ1-1	TGTGCCAGCAGTTTATATAGAAAAGCTTTCTTT	CASSLYRKAFF
few	-	TRBV7-2	TRBJ1-1	TGTGCCAGCAGCTTAGTACCCCCACTGAACACTGAAGCTTTCTTT	CASSLVPPLNTEAFF
few	TRBD1	TRBV6-5	TRBJ1-2	TGTGCCAGCAGAAGGACAGGACATGGCTACACCTTC	CASRRTGHGYTF
few	TRBD1	TRBV20-1	TRBJ1-6	TGCAGTGCTCACCCTCAGGGGGCTGGTTCACCCCTCCACTTT	CSAHPQGAGSPLHF
few	-	TRBV12-3/TRBV12-4	TRBJ1-5	TGTGCCAGCAGTTTCGCCGGGGGCGGCGGTCAGCCCCAGCATTTT	CASSFAGGGGQPQHF
-	TRBD1	TRBV24-1	TRBJ2-4	TGTGCCACCTCCCCCGCCGGACAGGGAAACATTCAGTACTTC	CATSPAGQGNIQYF
few	TRBD2	TRBV10-2	TRBJ2-1	TGCGCCAGCCTACCCCCGGGACTACAAGTTGAGCAGTTCTTC	CASLPPGLQVEQFF
-	TRBD2	TRBV6-2/TRBV6-3	TRBJ2-1	TGTGCCAGCAGTCTTATTAGCGGGAGAGGCGGGAATGAGCAGTTCTTC	CASSLISGRGGNEQFF
-	-	TRBV27	TRBJ2-7	TGTGCCAGCAGTTTTGGGGGATATAGGGAGCAGTACTTC	CASSFGGYREQYF
few	-	TRBV20-1	TRBJ2-5	TGCAGTGCTTTCCCCGGACGGTGGGGAGAGACCCAGTACTTC	CSAFPGRWGETQYF
few	TRBD2	TRBV5-1	TRBJ2-3	TGCGCCAGCAGCCCCCGGGGGGGGGCGGGAAGCACAGATACGCAGTATTTT	CASSPRGGAGSTDTQYF
-	-	TRBV20-1	TRBJ2-1	TGCAGTGCTAGAGTCGGGGGTGGTGAGCAGTTCTTC	CSARVGGGEQFF
-	TRBD2	TRBV10-3	TRBJ2-1	TGTGCCATCAGTGGGGGAGGGGTCACTAGCGGGGGGAGCTCCTACAATGAGCAGTTCTTC	CAISGGGVTSGGSSYNEQFF
-	-	TRBV29-1	TRBJ1-1	TGCAGCGTCGAGGATAGGGTTGTAACTGAAGCTTTCTTT	CSVEDRVVTEAFF
few	-	TRBV5-1	TRBJ2-1	TGCGCCAGCACTTCGTTAGGCGACAGAACACCCTCGTATGAGCAGTTCTTC	CASTSLGDRTPSYEQFF
once	TRBD2	TRBV11-2	TRBJ2-3	TGTGCCAGCAGCTTAGTGTGGAATAGCGGGGGCACAGATACGCAGTATTTT	CASSLVWNSGGTDTQYF